This T cell receptor (beta chain) was recovered during a study of T cell clusters in autoimmune cytopenias. Study-wide results and limits: The T cell clusters came from computational analysis alone and lack functional validation. TRB repertoire shifts in secondary cytopenia and chronic lymphocytic leukemia mostly reflected lymphoma, not autoimmunity.

Each sample's input was 250 ng genomic DNA, roughly 40,000 genome equivalents. TRB was amplified by touch-down multiplex PCR, primer pools A and B combined. With the multiplex PCR reads reprocessed, TCRdb shows one record per CDR3 protein and no DNA. This table lists about 5,000 distinct CDR3 sequences. Germline V CDR1 and CDR2: LNHDA, SQIVND (reference sequence). The CDR3 sequence is 16 residues long. Worth noting for this clonotype: The target antigen is unknown.

The sample was also reused in another study, on T cell repertoires in aging, cancer and after chemotherapy. That paper adds: Over several months to years, re-sampled healthy donor repertoires clearly shared clones.

J is TRBJ2-2 and V is TRBV19; TCRdb selects TRBD1, and the lack of DNA leaves this call unchecked. The sequence derives from a human donor in good health. Sequences were obtained from peripheral blood. The CDR3 here is CASSATLYRDTGELFF.